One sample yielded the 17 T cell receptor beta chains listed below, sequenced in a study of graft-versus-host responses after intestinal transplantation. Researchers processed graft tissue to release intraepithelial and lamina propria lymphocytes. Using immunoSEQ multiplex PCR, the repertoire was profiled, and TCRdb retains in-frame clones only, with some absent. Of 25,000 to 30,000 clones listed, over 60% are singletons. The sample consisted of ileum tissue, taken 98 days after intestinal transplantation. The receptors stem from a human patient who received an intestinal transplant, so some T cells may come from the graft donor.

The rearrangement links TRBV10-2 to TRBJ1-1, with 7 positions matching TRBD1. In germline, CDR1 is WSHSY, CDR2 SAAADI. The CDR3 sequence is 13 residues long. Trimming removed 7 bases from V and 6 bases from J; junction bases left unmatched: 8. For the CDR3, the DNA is TGCGCCAGCATTTCAGGGGGAAGGGCTGAAGCTTTCTTT. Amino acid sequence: CASISGGRAEAFF.

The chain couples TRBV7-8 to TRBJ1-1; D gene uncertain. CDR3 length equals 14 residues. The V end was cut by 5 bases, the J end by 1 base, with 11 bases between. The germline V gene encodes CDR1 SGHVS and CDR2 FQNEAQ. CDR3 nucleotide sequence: TGTGCCAGCAGCCTACGGACGTCGAACACTGAAGCTTTCTTT. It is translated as CASSLRTSNTEAFF.

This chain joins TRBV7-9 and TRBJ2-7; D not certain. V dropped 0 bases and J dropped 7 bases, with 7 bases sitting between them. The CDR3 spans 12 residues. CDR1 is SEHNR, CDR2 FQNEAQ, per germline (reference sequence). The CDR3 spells CASSLATLEQYF. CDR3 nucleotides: TGTGCCAGCAGCTTAGCCACCCTGGAGCAGTACTTC.

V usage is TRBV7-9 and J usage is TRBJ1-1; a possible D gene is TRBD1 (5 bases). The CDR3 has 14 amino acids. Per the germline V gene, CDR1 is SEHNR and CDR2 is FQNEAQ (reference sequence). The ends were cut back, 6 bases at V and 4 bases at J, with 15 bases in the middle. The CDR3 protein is CASRKTGLGTEAFF. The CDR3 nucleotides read TGTGCCAGCAGAAAAACAGGCTTGGGCACTGAAGCTTTCTTT.

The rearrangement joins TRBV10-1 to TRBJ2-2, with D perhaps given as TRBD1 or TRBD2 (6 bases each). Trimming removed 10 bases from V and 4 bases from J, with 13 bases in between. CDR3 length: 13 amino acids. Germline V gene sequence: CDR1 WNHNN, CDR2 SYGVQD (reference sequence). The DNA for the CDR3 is TGCGCCATCTACAGGGACTTCACCGGGGAGCTGTTTTTT. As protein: CAIYRDFTGELFF.

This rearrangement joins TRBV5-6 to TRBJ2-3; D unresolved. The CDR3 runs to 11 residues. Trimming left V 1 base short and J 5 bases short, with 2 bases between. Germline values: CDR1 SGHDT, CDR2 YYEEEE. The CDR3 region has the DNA TGTGCCAGCAGCTTGTTAGATACGCAGTATTTT. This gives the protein CASSLLDTQYF.

The CDR3 DNA is TGTGCCAGCAGCTTAGTCCCTGGGCTAGCGGGAGCCGTCACAGATACGCAGTATTTT. Amino acids: CASSLVPGLAGAVTDTQYF. The genes are TRBV11-2 and TRBJ2-3; 10 bases match TRBD2. Unmatched junction bases numbered 12, after V lost 1 base and J lost 2 bases. CDR3 length equals 19 residues. Germline CDR1 is SGHAT and CDR2 is FQNNGV.

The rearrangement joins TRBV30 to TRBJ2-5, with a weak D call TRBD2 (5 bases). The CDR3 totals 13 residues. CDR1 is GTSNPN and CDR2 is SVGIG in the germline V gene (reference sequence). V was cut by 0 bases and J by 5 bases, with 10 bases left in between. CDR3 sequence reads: CAWSVQPGETQYF. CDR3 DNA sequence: TGTGCCTGGAGTGTACAACCGGGGGAGACCCAGTACTTC.

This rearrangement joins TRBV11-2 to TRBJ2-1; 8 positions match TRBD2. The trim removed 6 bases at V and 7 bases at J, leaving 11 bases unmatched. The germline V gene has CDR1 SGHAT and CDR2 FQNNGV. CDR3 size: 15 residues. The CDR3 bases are TGTGCCAGCAGTCCACCCGGGGGGGCCGGTAATGAGCAGTTCTTC. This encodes CASSPPGGAGNEQFF.

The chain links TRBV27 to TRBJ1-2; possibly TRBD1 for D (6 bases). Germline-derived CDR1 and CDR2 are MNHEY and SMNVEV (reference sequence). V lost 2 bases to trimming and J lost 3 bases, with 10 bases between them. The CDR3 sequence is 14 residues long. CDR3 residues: CASSLGGPDYGYTF. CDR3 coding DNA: TGTGCCAGCAGTTTAGGGGGGCCTGACTATGGCTACACCTTC.

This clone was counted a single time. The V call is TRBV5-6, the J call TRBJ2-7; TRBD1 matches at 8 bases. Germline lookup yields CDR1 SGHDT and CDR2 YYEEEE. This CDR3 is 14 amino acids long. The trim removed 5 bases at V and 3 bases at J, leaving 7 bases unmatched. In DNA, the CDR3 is TGTGCCAGCAGACGCCGGACAGGGAACTACGAGCAGTACTTC. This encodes CASRRRTGNYEQYF.

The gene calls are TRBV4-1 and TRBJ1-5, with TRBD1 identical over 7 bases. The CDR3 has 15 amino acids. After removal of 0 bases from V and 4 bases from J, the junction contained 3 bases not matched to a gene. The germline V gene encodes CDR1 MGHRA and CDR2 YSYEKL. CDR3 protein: CASSQEGTVNQPQHF. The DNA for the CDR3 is TGCGCCAGCAGCCAAGAGGGGACAGTGAATCAGCCCCAGCATTTT.

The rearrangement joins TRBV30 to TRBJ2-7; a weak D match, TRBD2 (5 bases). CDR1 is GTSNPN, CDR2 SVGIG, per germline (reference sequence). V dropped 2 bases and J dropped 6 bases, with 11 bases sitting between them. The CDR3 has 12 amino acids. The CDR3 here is CAWSQEASEQYF. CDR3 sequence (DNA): TGTGCCTGGAGTCAGGAGGCATCCGAGCAGTACTTC.

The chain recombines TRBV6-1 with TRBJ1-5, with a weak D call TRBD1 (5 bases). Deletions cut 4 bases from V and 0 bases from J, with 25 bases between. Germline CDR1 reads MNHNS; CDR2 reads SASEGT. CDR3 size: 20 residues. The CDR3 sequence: CASSGAFGGTVLYSNQPQHF. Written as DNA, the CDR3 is TGTGCCAGCAGTGGGGCGTTTGGGGGGACGGTTCTTTATAGCAATCAGCCCCAGCATTTT.

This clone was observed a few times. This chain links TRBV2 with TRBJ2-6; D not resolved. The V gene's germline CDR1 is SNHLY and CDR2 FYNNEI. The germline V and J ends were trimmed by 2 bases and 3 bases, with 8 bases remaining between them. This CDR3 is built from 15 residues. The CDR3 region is CASSELAYGANVLTF. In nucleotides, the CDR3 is TGTGCCAGCAGTGAACTGGCTTATGGGGCCAACGTCCTGACTTTC.

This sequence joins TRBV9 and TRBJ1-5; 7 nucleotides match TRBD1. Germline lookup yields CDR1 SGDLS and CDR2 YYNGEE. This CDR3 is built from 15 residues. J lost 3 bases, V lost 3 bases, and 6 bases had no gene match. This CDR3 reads CASSGQGSLNQPQHF. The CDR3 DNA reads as TGTGCCAGCAGCGGACAGGGATCCCTCAATCAGCCCCAGCATTTT.

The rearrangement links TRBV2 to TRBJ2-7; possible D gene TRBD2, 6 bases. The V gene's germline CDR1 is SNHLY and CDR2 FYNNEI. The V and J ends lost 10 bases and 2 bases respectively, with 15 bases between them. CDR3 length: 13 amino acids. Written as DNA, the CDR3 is TGTGCCACCGAAGGGGAGGTGCCCTACGAGCAGTACTTC. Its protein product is CATEGEVPYEQYF.